This TCR beta chain was sequenced during a study of vaccination and CD4 T cells after COVID-19. Across the study: Control cultures were given a CEFX pool, an HIV-1 Nef pool, or no peptide.

The CDR3 is 15 amino acids. The V and J ends lost 5 bases and 4 bases respectively, with 18 bases between them. The V gene's germline CDR1 is DFQATT and CDR2 SNEGSKA (reference sequence). The table lists this clonotype with a few counts. Its antigen is as yet unknown. Cultured CD4+ T cells had their DNA profiled by the Oncomine TCR Beta short-read assay. TCRdb used MiXCR to reprocess the PCR reads, holding one entry per CDR3 protein. The sample yields approximately 7,000 distinct CDR3 sequences, approximately 73% seen once. The treatment was: 10-day PBMC culture with coronavirus spike peptide pools or control peptides (ViraFEST assay).

What was sequenced was CD4+ T cells from blood, cultured in vitro. The J gene is TRBJ1-5, the V gene TRBV20-1; D unclear. The source is a human donor who had recovered from COVID-19. CDR3 sequence (DNA): TGCAGTGCTCGGCCCCGGGCAGCGGGTAATCAGCCCCAGCATTTT. Encoded protein: CSARPRAAGNQPQHF.